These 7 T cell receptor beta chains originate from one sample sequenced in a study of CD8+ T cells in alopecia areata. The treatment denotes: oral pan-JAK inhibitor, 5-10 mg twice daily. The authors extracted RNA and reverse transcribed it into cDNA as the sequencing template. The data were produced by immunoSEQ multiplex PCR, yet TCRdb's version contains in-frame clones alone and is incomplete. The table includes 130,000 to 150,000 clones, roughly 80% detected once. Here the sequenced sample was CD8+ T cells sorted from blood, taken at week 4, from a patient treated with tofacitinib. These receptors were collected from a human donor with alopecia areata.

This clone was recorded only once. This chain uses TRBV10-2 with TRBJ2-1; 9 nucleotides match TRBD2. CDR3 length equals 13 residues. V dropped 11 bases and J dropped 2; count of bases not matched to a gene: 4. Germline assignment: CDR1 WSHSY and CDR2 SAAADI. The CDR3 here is CAGASGAYNEQFF. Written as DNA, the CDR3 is TGCGCCGGGGCTAGCGGGGCCTACAATGAGCAGTTCTTC.

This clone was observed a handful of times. CDR3 residues: CASILNNEQFF. CDR3 DNA sequence: TGTGCCAGCATCCTTAATAATGAGCAGTTCTTC. This rearrangement joins TRBV6-6 to TRBJ2-1; no clear D gene. The CDR3 loop spans 11 amino acids. Germline lookup yields CDR1 MNHNY and CDR2 SVGAGI (reference sequence). V lost 7 bases and J lost 7, with 8 bases in between.

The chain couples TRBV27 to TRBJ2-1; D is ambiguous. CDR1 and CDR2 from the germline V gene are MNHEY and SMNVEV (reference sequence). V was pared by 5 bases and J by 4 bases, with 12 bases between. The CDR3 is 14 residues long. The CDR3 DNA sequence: TGTGCCAGCAGTCCCAACCTGGCGTACAATGAGCAGTTCTTC. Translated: CASSPNLAYNEQFF.

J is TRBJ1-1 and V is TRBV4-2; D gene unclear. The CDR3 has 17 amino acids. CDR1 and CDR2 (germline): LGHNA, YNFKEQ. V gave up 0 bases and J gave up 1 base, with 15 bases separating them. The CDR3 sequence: CASSQEYPTNSNTEAFF. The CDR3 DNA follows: TGTGCCAGCAGCCAAGAATACCCCACAAATTCGAACACTGAAGCTTTCTTT.

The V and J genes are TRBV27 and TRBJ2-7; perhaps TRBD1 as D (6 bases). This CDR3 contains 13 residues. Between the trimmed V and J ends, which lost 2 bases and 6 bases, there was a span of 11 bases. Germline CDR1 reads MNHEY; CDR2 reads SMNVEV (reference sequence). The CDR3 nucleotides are TGTGCCAGCAGTTTAAGAGGGGGTGGCGAGCAGTACTTC. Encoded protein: CASSLRGGGEQYF.

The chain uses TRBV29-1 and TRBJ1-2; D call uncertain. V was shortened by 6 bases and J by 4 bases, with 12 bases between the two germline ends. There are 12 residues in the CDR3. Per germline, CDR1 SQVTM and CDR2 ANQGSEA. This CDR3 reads CSVGGMTYGYTF. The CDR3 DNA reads TGCAGCGTCGGCGGCATGACCTATGGCTACACCTTC.

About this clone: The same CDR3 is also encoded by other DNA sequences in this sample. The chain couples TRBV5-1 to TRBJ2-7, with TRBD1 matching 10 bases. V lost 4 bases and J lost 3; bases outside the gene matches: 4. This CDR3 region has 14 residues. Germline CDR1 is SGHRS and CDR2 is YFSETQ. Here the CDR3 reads CASSPGTGDYEQYF. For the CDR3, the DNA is TGCGCCAGCAGCCCTGGGACAGGGGACTACGAGCAGTACTTC.